The clone carrying this T cell receptor (beta chain) was observed once. The sample belongs to a study of blood T cell repertoires in COVID-19. The overall study: Sources were T cells, B-cell-depleted T cells, or PBMCs; the material itself was cDNA or gDNA.

Profiling relied on immunoSEQ multiplex PCR, and the TCRdb table lists in-frame clones only, not all of them. The table records under 60,000 clones, 80% to 85% of them present only once. Germline CDR1 reads KGHSH; CDR2 reads LQKENI. V was cut by 2 bases and J by 2 bases, with 9 bases left in between. The CDR3 extends over 14 amino acids. The specimen sequenced was peripheral blood. This chain links TRBV18 with TRBJ1-2; tentative D call: TRBD1 (5 bases). The source is a man in his sixties or seventies with acute or convalescent COVID-19. The CDR3 nucleotides are TGTGCCAGCTCACCAGGCCAGGGCAACTATGGCTACACCTTC. Translation: CASSPGQGNYGYTF.